Below are 4 T cell receptor beta chains sequenced from a single sample in a study of early T cells in non-severe SARS-CoV-2 infection. Using its own MiXCR run on the 5' RACE reads, TCRdb lists one record per CDR3 protein. The data show 35,000 to 45,000 distinct CDR3 sequences, with 5.5% to 6.5% seen just once and around 12% held by the top ten. Sequenced material: whole blood. These receptors were obtained from an adult who was a healthcare worker with PCR-confirmed SARS-CoV-2 infection or an uninfected control (not recorded which).

On this clonotype: This sequence may be a read error, since a much larger clone differs from it by one base. V is TRBV11-3 and J is TRBJ2-1; D tentatively fits TRBD1 or TRBD2 (5 bases each). The ends were cut back, 4 bases at V and 8 bases at J, with 15 bases in the middle. The CDR3 is 14 amino acids. The germline V gene has CDR1 SGHNT and CDR2 YENEEA. CDR3 sequence reads: CASSSRTLGDEQFF. As DNA, the CDR3 is TGTGCCAGCAGCTCCAGGACATTGGGGGATGAGCAGTTCTTC.

This clonotype was seen a few times. The chain joins TRBV28 to TRBJ2-7; TRBD2 matches at 9 bases. Germline V lookup: CDR1 MDHEN, CDR2 SYDVKM. CDR3 length equals 14 residues. The V segment lost 6 bases and the J segment 5 bases; nucleotides outside the gene matches: 8. The CDR3 DNA follows: TGTGCCAGCAGAATGGCGGGGGGGCTAGACGAGCAGTACTTC. It codes for CASRMAGGLDEQYF.

In its sample, this clonotype was seen a few times. The V call is TRBV24-1, the J call TRBJ2-3; 13 positions match TRBD2. The CDR3 runs to 18 residues. Trimming at V came to 3 bases and at J to 2 bases, leaving 7 bases not matched to a gene. Germline CDR1 and CDR2: KGHDR and SFDVKD. The CDR3 DNA sequence: TGTGCCACCAGTGATCCTCATACTAGCGGGGGGGCCACAGATACGCAGTATTTT. Protein sequence: CATSDPHTSGGATDTQYF.

This clonotype was seen more than once but under ten times. This chain links TRBV30 with TRBJ2-2; TRBD1 matches 9 bases. Germline values: CDR1 GTSNPN, CDR2 SVGIG (reference sequence). The ends lost 8 bases at V and 5 bases at J; junction bases unmatched: 9. The CDR3 has 14 residues. DNA for the CDR3: TGTGCCGGAAACCGGGACAGGGTAACCGGGGAGCTGTTTTTT. This sequence encodes CAGNRDRVTGELFF.